Listed below are T cell receptor beta chains from one sample, sequenced in a study of radiotherapy plus CTLA-4 blockade in lung cancer. Profiled with immunoSEQ multiplex PCR; TCRdb holds only in-frame clones, not every one. This table holds under 50,000 clones, 70% to 90% found once. The source was peripheral blood, collected from a patient treated with radiotherapy plus ipilimumab. The source of these receptors is a human donor with non-small cell lung cancer whose response to radiotherapy plus ipilimumab could not be evaluated. CDR3s include the opening cysteine and the closing phenylalanine or tryptophan.

J gene,V gene,CDR3 protein
TRBJ2-5,TRBV19,CASTETGRETQYF
TRBJ1-2,TRBV5-1,CASSLAGGEEGYTF
TRBJ2-2,TRBV14,CASSPLGLLITGELFF
TRBJ1-1,TRBV6-5,CASSYTTGNTEAFF
TRBJ2-3,TRBV4-3,CASSLRGGPTDTQYF
TRBJ2-2,TRBV19,CASLEGTANTGELFF
TRBJ2-2,TRBV6-1,CASSEGRTGVTGELFF
TRBJ2-5,TRBV19,CANPRQLARAGETQYF
TRBJ1-1,TRBV10-2,CASRGGTEAFF
TRBJ2-7,TRBV11-3,CASRGCEQYF
TRBJ2-7,TRBV4-3,CASSQVGLAYYEQYF
TRBJ2-7,TRBV4-1,CASSRPGEPYEQYF
TRBJ1-5,TRBV2,CASSPGSDQPQHF
TRBJ1-5,TRBV10-1,CASSPTRGQPQHF
TRBJ2-1,TRBV5-6,CASSWGLSSYNEQFF
TRBJ1-6,TRBV4-1,CASSQNIGTLSYNSPLHF
TRBJ1-5,TRBV7-2,CASSLGQGSNQPQHF
TRBJ2-3,TRBV28,CASGGGTDTQYF
TRBJ2-3,TRBV18,CASSLGTPSTDTQYF
TRBJ2-2,TRBV7-2,CASSAGQWTGELFF
TRBJ2-5,TRBV27,CARQQETQYF
TRBJ2-2,TRBV29-1,CSARGRTNTGELFF
TRBJ2-7,TRBV6-1,CASSVASGGTYEQYF
TRBJ2-2,TRBV2,CASSPNQGGELFF
TRBJ2-7,TRBV11-2,CATSGGSYEQYF
TRBJ1-1,TRBV6-5,CASSSQDSAKNTEAFF
TRBJ1-6,TRBV2,CASRRDRGLISSPLHF
TRBJ2-1,TRBV9,CASSVTSGAAYNEQFF
TRBJ2-5,TRBV7-9,CASSSWDRMYQETQYF
TRBJ2-6,TRBV27,CASSFSRGRGLSSGANVLTF
TRBJ2-7,TRBV27,CASRPSATGVLKSYEQYF
TRBJ1-5,TRBV28,CASTPMGGGNQPQHF
TRBJ2-1,TRBV7-9,CASSLGGLSYNEQFF
TRBJ2-3,TRBV6-5,CASRRANTDTQYF
TRBJ2-7,TRBV10-3,CAITRTGLKGLALGEQYF
TRBJ2-1,TRBV5-8,CASSLDLAGHNEQFF
TRBJ1-3,TRBV19,CASSMRVNSGNTIYF
TRBJ1-1,TRBV7-9,CASSKGSMNTEAFF
TRBJ2-2,TRBV28,CASRMGTSGRGGELFF
TRBJ2-2,TRBV29-1,CSAGHLGRNTGELFF
TRBJ1-6,TRBV5-1,CASSRDRAASPLHF